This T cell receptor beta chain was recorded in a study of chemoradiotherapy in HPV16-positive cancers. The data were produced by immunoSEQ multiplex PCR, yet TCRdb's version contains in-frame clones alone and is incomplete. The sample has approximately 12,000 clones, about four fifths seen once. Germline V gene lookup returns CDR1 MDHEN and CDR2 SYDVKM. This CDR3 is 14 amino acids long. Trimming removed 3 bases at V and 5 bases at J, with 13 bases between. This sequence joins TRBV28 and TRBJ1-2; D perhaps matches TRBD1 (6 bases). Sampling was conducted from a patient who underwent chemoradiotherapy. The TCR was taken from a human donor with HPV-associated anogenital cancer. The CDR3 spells CASSFSTTGYGYTF. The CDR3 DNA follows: TGTGCCAGCAGTTTCTCTACCACAGGGTATGGCTACACCTTC.